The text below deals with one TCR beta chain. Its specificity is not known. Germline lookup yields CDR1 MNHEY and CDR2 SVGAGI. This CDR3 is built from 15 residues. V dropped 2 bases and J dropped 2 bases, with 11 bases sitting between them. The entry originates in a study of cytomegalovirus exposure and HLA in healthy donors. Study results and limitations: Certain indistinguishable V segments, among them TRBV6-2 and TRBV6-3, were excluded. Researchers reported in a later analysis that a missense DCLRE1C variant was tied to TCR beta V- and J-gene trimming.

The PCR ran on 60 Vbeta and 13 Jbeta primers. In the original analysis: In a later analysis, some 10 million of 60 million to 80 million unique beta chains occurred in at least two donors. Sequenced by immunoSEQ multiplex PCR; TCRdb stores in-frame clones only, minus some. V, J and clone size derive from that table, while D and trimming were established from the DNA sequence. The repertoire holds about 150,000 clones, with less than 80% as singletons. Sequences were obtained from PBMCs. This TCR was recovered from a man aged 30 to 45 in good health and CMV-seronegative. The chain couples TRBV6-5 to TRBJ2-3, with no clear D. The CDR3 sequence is CASSYRGVSTDTQYF. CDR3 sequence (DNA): TGTGCCAGCAGTTACAGAGGAGTGTCCACAGATACGCAGTATTTT.